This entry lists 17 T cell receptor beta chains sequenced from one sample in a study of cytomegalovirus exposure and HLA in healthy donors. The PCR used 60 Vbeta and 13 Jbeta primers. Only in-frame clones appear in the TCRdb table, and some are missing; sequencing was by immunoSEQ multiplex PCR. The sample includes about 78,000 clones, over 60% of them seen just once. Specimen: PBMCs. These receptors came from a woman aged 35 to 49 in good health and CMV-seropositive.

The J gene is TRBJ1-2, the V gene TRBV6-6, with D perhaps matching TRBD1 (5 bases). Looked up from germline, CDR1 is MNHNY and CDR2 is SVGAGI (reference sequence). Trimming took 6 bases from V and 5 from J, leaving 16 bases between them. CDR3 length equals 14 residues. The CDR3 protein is CASSDPGLTYGYTF. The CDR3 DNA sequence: TGTGCCAGCAGCGACCCGGGACTGACTTATGGCTACACCTTC.

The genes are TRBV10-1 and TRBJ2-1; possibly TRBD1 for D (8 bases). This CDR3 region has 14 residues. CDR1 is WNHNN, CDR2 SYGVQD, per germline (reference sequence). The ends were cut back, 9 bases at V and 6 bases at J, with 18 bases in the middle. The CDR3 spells CARGGGQAPNEQFF. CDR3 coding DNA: TGCGCCAGGGGAGGGGGACAGGCACCCAATGAGCAGTTCTTC.

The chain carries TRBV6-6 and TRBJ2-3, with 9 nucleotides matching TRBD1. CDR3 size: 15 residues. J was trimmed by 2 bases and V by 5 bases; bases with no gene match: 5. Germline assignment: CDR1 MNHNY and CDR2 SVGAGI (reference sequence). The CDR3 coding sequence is TGTGCCAGCAGTCCGGGACAGGGTTTCACAGATACGCAGTATTTT. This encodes CASSPGQGFTDTQYF.

The DNA for the CDR3 is TGCGCCAGCAGCCGAGCCGGGGGATATAATAATTCACCCCTCCACTTT. Translated: CASSRAGGYNNSPLHF. J is TRBJ1-6 and V is TRBV4-1, with D possibly TRBD1 on 5 matching bases. V shed 4 bases and J shed 5 bases, with 15 bases lying between them. The CDR3 is 16 amino acids. CDR1 is MGHRA and CDR2 is YSYEKL in the germline V gene.

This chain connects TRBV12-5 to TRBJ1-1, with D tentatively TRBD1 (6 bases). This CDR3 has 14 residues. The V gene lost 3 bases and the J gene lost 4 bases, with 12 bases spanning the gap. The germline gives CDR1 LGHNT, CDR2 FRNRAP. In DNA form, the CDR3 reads TGTGCTAGTGGTTTCGTAGGGGGGGGCACTGAAGCTTTCTTT. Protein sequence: CASGFVGGGTEAFF.

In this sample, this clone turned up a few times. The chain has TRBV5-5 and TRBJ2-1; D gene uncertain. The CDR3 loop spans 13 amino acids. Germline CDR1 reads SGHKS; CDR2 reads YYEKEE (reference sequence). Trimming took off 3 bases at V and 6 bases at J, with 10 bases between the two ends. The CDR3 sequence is CASSSALSNEQFF. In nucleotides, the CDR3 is TGTGCCAGCAGCTCCGCGTTGTCCAATGAGCAGTTCTTC.

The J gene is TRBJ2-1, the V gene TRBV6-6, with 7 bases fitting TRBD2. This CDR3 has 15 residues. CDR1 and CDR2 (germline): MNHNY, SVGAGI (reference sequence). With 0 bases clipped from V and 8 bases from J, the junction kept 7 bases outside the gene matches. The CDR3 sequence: CASSYSAGPDDEQFF. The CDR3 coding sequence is TGTGCCAGCAGTTACTCAGCGGGGCCTGATGATGAGCAGTTCTTC.

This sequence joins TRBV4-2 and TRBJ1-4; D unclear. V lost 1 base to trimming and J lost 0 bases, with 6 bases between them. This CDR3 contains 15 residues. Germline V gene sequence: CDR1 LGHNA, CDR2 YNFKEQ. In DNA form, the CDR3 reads TGTGCCAGCAGCCAAGGGGGAGCAACTAATGAAAAACTGTTTTTT. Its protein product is CASSQGGATNEKLFF.

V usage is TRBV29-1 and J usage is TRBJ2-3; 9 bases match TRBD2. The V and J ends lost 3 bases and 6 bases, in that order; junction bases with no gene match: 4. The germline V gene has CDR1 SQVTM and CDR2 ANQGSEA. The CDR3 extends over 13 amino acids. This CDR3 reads CSVDSGSFDTQYF. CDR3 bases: TGCAGCGTTGATAGCGGGAGTTTCGATACGCAGTATTTT.

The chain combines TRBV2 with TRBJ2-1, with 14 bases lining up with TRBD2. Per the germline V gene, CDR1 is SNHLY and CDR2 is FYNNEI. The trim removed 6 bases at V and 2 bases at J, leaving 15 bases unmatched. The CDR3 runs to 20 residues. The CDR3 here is CASSLAYGTSGRVTYNEQFF. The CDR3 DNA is TGTGCCAGCAGCCTTGCCTATGGGACTAGCGGGAGAGTAACCTACAATGAGCAGTTCTTC.

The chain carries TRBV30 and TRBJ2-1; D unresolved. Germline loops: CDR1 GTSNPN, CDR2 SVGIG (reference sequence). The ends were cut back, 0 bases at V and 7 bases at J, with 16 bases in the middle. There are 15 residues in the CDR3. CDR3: CAWSVLNSQRNEQFF. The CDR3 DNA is TGTGCCTGGAGTGTATTAAACTCGCAGAGGAATGAGCAGTTCTTC. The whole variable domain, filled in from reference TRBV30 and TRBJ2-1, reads SQTIHQWPATLVQPVGSPLSLECTVEGTSNPNLYWYRQAAGRGLQLLFYSVGIGQISSEVPQNLSASRPQDRQFILSSKKLLLSDSGFYLCAWSVLNSQRNEQFFGPGTRLTVL.

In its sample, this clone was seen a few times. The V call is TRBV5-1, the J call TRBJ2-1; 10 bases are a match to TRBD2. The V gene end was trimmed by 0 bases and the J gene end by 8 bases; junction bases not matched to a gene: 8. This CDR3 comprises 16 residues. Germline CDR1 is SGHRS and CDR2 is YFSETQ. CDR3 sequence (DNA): TGCGCCAGCAGCTTGGGTCCTAGCGGGAGTACCGATGAGCAGTTCTTC. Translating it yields CASSLGPSGSTDEQFF.

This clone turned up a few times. CDR3 nucleotides: TGTGCCAGCAGGAACTTAGTAGCTTTCTTT. It yields the protein CASRNLVAFF. The V call is TRBV6-5, the J call TRBJ1-1, with D unclear. V was cut by 6 bases and J by 10 bases, with 9 bases left in between. The CDR3 covers 10 residues. Germline V lookup: CDR1 MNHEY, CDR2 SVGAGI.

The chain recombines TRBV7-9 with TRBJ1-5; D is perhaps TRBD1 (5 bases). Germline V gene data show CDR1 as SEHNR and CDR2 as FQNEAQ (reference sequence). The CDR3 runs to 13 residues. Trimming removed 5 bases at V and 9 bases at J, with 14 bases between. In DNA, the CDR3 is TGTGCCAGCAGCCCCGGCGGGGGGAGGCCCCAGCATTTT. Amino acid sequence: CASSPGGGRPQHF.

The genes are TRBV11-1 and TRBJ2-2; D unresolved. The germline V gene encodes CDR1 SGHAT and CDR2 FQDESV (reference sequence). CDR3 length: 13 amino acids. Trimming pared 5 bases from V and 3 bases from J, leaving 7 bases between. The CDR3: CASSLSDTGELFF. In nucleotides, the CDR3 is TGTGCCAGCAGCCTATCGGACACCGGGGAGCTGTTTTTT.

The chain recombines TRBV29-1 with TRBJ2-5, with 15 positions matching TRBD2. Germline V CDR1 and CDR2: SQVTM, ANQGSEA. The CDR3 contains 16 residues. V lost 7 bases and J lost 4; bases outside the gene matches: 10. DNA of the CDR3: TGCAGCGCTCAAGGACTAGCGGGAGGGGGGGTAGAGACCCAGTACTTC. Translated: CSAQGLAGGGVETQYF.

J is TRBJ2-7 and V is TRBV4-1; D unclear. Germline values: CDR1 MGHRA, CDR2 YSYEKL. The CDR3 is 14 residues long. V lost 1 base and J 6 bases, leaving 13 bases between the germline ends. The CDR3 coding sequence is TGCGCCAGCAGCCAAGGCAGGTCCCTGGCCGAGCAGTACTTC. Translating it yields CASSQGRSLAEQYF.